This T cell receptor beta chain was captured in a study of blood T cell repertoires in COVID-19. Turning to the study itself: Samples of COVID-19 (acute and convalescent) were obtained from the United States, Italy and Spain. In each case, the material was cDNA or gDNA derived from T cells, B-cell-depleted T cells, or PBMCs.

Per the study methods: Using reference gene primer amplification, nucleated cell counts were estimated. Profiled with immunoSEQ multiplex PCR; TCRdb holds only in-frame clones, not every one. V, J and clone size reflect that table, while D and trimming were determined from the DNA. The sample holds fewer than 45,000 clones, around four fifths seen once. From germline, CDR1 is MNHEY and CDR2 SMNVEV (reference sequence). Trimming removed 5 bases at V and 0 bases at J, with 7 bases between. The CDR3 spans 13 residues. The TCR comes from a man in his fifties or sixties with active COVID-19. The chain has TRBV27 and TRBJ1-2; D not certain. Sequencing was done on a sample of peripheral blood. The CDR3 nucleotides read TGTGCCAGCAGTCCACATACTAACTATGGCTACACCTTC. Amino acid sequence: CASSPHTNYGYTF.